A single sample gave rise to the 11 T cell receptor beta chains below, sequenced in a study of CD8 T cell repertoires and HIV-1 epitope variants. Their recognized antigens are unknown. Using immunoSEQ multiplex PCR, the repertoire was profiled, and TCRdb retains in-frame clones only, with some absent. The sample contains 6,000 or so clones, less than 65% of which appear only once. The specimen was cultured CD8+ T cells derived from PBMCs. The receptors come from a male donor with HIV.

The CDR3 region has the DNA TGTGCCAGCAGCTCACCCGGGACCTCAGGGATCGATGAGCAGTTCTTC. It specifies CASSSPGTSGIDEQFF. This sequence joins TRBV27 and TRBJ2-1; D tentatively reads TRBD1 or TRBD2 (5 bases each). V lost 6 bases, J lost 8 bases, and 23 bases lay in between. Germline loops: CDR1 MNHEY, CDR2 SMNVEV (reference sequence). CDR3 length: 16 residues.

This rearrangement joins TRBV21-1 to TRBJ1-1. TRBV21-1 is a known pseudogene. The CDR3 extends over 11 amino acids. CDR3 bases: TGTACCAGCAGCGAAAGGACTGAAGCTTTCTTT. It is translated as CTSSERTEAFF.

The CDR3 sequence: CASSLYPGGVYNEQFF. For the CDR3, the DNA is TGTGCCAGCAGCTTATACCCGGGGGGGGTTTACAATGAGCAGTTCTTC. This sequence joins TRBV7-9 and TRBJ2-1; 8 nucleotides match TRBD2. Trimming took 2 bases from V and 4 from J; bases not matched to a gene: 7. Germline assignment: CDR1 SEHNR and CDR2 FQNEAQ (reference sequence). The CDR3 consists of 16 residues. The entire variable domain, with the rest obtained from reference TRBV7-9 and TRBJ2-1, is as follows: DTGVSQNPRHKITKRGQNVTFRCDPISEHNRLYWYRQTLGQGPEFLTYFQNEAQLEKSRLLSDRFSAERPKGSFSTLEIQRTEQGDSAMYLCASSLYPGGVYNEQFFGPGTRLTVL.

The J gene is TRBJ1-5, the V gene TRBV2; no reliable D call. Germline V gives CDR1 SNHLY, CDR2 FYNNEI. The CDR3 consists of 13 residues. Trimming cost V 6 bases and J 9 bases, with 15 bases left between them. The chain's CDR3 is CASRYTPDGPQHF. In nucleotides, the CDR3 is TGTGCCAGCAGGTACACACCAGATGGGCCCCAGCATTTT.

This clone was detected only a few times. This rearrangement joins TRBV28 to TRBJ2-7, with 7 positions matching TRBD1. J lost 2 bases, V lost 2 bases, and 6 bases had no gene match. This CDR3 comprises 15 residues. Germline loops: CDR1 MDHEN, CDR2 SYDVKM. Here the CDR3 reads CASSLEDRDPYEQYF. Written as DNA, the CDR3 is TGTGCCAGCAGTTTAGAAGACAGGGACCCCTACGAGCAGTACTTC.

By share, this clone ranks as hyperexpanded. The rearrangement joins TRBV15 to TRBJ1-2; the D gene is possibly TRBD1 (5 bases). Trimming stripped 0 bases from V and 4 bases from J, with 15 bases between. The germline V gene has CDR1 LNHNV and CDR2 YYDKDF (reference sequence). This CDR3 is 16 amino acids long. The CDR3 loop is CATSRDRGTQVYGYTF. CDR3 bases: TGTGCCACCAGCAGAGATCGGGGGACCCAGGTCTATGGCTACACCTTC.

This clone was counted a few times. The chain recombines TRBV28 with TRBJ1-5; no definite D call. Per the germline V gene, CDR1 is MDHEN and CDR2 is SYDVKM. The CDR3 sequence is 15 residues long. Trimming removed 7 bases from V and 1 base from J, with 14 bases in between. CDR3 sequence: CASTNPIVSNQPQHF. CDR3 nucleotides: TGTGCCAGCACCAACCCCATCGTAAGCAATCAGCCCCAGCATTTT.

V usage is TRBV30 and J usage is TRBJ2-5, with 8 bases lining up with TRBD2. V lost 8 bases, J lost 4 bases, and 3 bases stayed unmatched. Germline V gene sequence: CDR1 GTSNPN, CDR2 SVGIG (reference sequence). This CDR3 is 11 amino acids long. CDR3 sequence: CAVRGGETQYF. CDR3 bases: TGTGCCGTTCGGGGGGGAGAGACCCAGTACTTC.

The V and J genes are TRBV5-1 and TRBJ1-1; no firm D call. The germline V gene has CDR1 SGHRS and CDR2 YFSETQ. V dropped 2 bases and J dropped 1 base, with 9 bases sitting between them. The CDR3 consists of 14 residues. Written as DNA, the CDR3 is TGCGCCAGCAGCTTTGGGTGGGAGAACACTGAAGCTTTCTTT. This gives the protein CASSFGWENTEAFF.

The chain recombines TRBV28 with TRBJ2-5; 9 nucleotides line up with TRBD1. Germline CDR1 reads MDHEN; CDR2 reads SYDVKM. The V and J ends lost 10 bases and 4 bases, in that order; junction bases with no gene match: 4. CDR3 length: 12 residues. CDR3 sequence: CATTGGRETQYF. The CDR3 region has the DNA TGTGCCACCACAGGGGGCAGAGAGACCCAGTACTTC.

CDR3 nucleotides: TGTGCCAGCAGTTTACTGGCGGGAGGGGTAGATACGCAGTATTTT. Its translation is CASSLLAGGVDTQYF. The chain joins TRBV28 to TRBJ2-3; 9 nucleotides agree with TRBD2. This CDR3 spans 15 amino acids. Per the germline V gene, CDR1 is MDHEN and CDR2 is SYDVKM. Trimming cost V 2 bases and J 5 bases; bases outside gene matches: 5.